The T cell receptor (beta chain) described here comes from a study of OX40 agonist ivuxolimab in advanced cancers. Overall study context: Partial responses occurred in three patients (one hepatocellular carcinoma, two cutaneous melanoma).

Regarding this clone: The antigen is undetermined.

Autoimmune disease history or systemic immunosuppression excluded patients. Measured with immunoSEQ multiplex PCR; TCRdb has only the in-frame clones, and not every one. The top ten clones hold roughly 2% of a sample with 54,000 or so clones, 84% of them seen once. The V gene lost 8 bases and the J gene lost 4 bases, with 12 bases spanning the gap. The CDR3 length is 14 residues. Germline-derived CDR1 and CDR2 are MNHEY and SVGAGI. Regarding the study as a whole: Both blood CD4+ and CD8+ T cells showed clonal growth by week 6 at 0.1 to 3.0 mg/kg.

The sequence was obtained from an adult with an advanced solid tumor such as melanoma, head and neck, liver or kidney cancer. The V gene is TRBV6-5, the J gene TRBJ2-6; maybe TRBD1 (6 bases). The sequencing used CD4+ or CD8+ T cells sorted from blood, collected in a trial of the OX40 agonist ivuxolimab. CDR3 nucleotide sequence: TGTGCCAGCGCACAGGGTGGAGGGGCCAACGTCCTGACTTTC. Residues: CASAQGGGANVLTF.